This T cell receptor (beta chain) is drawn from a study of identical twins. Study-wide results and limits: Twins showed weaker excess sharing in their beta out-of-frame sequences.

The CDR3 sequence is 15 residues long. CDR1 and CDR2 (germline): SGHRS, YFSETQ. V was clipped by 1 base and J by 6 bases; unmatched bases: 7. This clonotype occurred a few times. Its antigen remains unknown. TCRdb reprocessed the 5' RACE reads via MiXCR and lists one record per CDR3 protein. The data hold about 1.7 million distinct CDR3 sequences, with about 31% observed a single time. The source of this sequence is a newborn girl in good health. The sample comprised cord blood. The chain couples TRBV5-1 to TRBJ2-1; 7 positions agree with TRBD1. For the CDR3, the DNA is TGCGCCAGCAGCTTGTGGTTTGGGGACAGCAATGAGCAGTTCTTC. Translated: CASSLWFGDSNEQFF.